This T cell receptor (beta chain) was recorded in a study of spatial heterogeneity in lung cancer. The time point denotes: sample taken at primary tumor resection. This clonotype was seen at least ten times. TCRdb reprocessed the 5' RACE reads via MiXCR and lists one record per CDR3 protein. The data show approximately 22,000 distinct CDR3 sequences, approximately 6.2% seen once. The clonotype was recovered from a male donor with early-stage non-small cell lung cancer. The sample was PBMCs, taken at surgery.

The CDR3 DNA sequence: TGTGCCAGTAGTCTAACTAGCGGGGAACCCTACAATGAGCAGTTCTTC. Its protein product is CASSLTSGEPYNEQFF. This chain uses TRBV19 with TRBJ2-1; 10 bases line up with TRBD2. CDR3 length: 16 residues. Germline V CDR1 and CDR2: LNHDA, SQIVND (reference sequence). The V and J ends lost 5 bases and 2 bases, in that order; junction bases with no gene match: 6.